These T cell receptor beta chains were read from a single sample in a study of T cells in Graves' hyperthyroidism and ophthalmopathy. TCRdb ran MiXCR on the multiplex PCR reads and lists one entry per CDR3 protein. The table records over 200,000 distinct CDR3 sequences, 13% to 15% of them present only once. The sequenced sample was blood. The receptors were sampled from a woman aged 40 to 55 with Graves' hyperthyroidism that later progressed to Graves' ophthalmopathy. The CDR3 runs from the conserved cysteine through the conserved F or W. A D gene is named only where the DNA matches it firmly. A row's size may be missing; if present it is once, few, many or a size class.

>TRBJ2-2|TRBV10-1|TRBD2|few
CASRSRKSGRPGELFF
TGCGCCAGCAGATCGCGGAAAAGCGGGAGACCCGGGGAGCTGTTTTTT
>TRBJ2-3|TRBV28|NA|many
CASRRPSTDTQYF
TGTGCCAGCAGGCGACCTAGCACAGATACGCAGTATTTT
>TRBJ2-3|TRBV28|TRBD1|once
CASRGGQGTFASVADTQYF
TGTGCCAGCAGGGGAGGACAGGGTACGTTCGCCTCGGTGGCAGATACGCAGTATTTT
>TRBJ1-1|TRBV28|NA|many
CASNVYQGIWNTEAFF
TGTGCCAGCAACGTTTACCAGGGGATATGGAACACTGAAGCTTTCTTT
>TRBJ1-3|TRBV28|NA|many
CASSGPYSGNTIYF
TGTGCCAGCTCAGGACCGTACTCTGGAAACACCATATATTTT
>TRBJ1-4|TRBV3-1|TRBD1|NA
CASSLSDRVANEKLFF
TGTGCCAGCAGCCTTTCCGACAGGGTAGCTAATGAAAAACTGTTTTTT
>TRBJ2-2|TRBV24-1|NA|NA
CATSDLVPGVRTGELFF
TGTGCCACCAGTGATTTGGTACCAGGGGTGAGGACCGGGGAGCTGTTTTTT
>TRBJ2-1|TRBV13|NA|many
CASSLVGFRDSYNEQFF
TGTGCCAGCAGCTTAGTGGGTTTCCGGGACTCCTACAATGAGCAGTTCTTC
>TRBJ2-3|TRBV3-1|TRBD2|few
CASSQATGREGADTQYF
TGTGCCAGCAGCCAAGCAACAGGACGGGAGGGAGCAGATACGCAGTATTTT
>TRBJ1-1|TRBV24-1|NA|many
CATSTAMNTEAFF
TGTGCCACCAGTACAGCTATGAACACTGAAGCTTTCTTT
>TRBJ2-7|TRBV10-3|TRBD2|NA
CATGLAGGTYKQYF
TGTGCCACCGGACTAGCGGGAGGCACCTACAAGCAGTACTTC
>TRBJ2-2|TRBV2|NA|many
CASSVLARGGELFF
TGTGCCAGCAGTGTTCTCGCGAGGGGCGGGGAGCTGTTTTTT
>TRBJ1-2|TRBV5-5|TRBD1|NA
CASSLSAGQGRYGYTF
TGTGCCAGCAGCTTGTCCGCGGGACAGGGGAGGTATGGCTACACCTTC
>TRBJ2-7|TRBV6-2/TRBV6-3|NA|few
CASSQTSTVTYEQYF
TGTGCCAGCAGTCAAACATCAACAGTTACCTACGAGCAGTACTTC
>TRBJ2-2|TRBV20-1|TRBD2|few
CSAPDLAGNTGELFF
TGCAGTGCCCCAGATCTAGCGGGGAACACCGGGGAGCTGTTTTTT
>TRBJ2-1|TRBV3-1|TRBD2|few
CASSQGMREGLYNEQFF
TGTGCCAGCAGCCAAGGGATGCGGGAGGGTTTATACAATGAGCAGTTCTTC
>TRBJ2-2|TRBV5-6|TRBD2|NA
CASRGGLAGDPGELFF
TGTGCCAGCAGAGGGGGACTAGCGGGAGACCCCGGGGAGCTGTTTTTT
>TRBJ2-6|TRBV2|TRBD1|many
CASRADRAAGANVLTF
TGTGCCAGCAGGGCGGACAGGGCGGCTGGGGCCAACGTCCTGACTTTC
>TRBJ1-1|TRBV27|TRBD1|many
CASSLKGAAEAFF
TGTGCCAGCAGTTTAAAGGGGGCCGCTGAAGCTTTCTTT
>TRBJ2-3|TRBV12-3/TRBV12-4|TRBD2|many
CASSSGTSGRRADTQYF
TGTGCCAGCAGTTCCGGGACTAGCGGGCGACGAGCCGATACGCAGTATTTT
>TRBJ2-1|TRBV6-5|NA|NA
CASSYYGGTGTGNEQFF
TGTGCCAGCAGTTACTACGGAGGGACCGGGACTGGCAATGAGCAGTTCTTC
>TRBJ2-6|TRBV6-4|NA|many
CASSYSWGSGANVLTF
TGTGCCAGCAGTTACTCATGGGGCTCTGGGGCCAACGTCCTGACTTTC
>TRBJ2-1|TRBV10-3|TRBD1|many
CAISESNIGRRDRGDNEQFF
TGTGCCATCAGTGAGTCGAACATTGGTCGCCGGGACAGGGGGGACAATGAGCAGTTCTTC
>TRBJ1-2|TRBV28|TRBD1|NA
CATRNRGLVDGYTF
TGTGCCACCAGAAACAGGGGGCTGGTTGATGGCTACACCTTC
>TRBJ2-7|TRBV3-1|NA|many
CASTTSLGEQYF
TGTGCCAGCACTACATCACTGGGCGAGCAGTACTTC
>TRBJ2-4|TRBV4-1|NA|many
CASSQDLGWLGAKNIQYF
TGCGCCAGCAGCCAAGATTTAGGGTGGCTCGGGGCCAAAAACATTCAGTACTTC
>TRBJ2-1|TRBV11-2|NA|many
CASSPLYRSSYNEQFF
TGTGCCAGCAGCCCACTTTACCGGAGCTCCTACAATGAGCAGTTCTTC
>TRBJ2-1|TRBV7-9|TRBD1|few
CASSSDRVNSYNEQFF
TGTGCCAGCAGCTCTGACAGGGTCAACTCCTACAATGAGCAGTTCTTC
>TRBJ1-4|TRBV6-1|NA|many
CASSWTWGREKLFF
TGTGCCAGCAGCTGGACTTGGGGAAGGGAAAAACTGTTTTTT
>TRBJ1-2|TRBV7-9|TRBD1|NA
CASSADREDYGYTF
TGTGCCAGCAGCGCGGACAGGGAAGACTATGGCTACACCTTC
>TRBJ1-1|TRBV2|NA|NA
CASRQVLGSEAFF
TGTGCCAGCAGGCAGGTTTTGGGAAGTGAAGCTTTCTTT
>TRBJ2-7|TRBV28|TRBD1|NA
CASGRGLKFYEQYF
TGTGCCAGCGGCAGGGGGCTCAAGTTTTACGAGCAGTACTTC
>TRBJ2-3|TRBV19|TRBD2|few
CASSISRLASTDTQYF
TGTGCCAGTAGTATATCTAGACTAGCTAGCACAGATACGCAGTATTTT
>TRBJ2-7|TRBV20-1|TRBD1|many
CSARDLPGTGGVEQYF
TGCAGTGCTAGAGATCTACCCGGGACAGGGGGTGTGGAGCAGTACTTC
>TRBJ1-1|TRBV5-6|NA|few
CASSLGQDLLVTEAFF
TGTGCCAGCAGCTTGGGACAGGACCTTCTGGTGACTGAAGCTTTCTTT
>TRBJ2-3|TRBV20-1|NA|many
CSAGRDTQYF
TGCAGTGCTGGGCGAGATACGCAGTATTTT
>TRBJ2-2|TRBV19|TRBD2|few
CASSSGTSGSIGELFF
TGTGCCAGTAGTTCTGGGACTAGCGGGAGTATCGGGGAGCTGTTTTTT
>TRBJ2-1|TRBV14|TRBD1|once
CASSYLTGGSYEQFF
TGTGCCAGCAGTTACCTAACAGGGGGCTCCTACGAGCAGTTCTTC
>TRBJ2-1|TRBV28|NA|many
CASTPNPPKNNEQFF
TGTGCCAGCACTCCCAACCCCCCTAAGAACAATGAGCAGTTCTTC
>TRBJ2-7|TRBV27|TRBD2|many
CASSWSSGPNYEQYF
TGTGCCAGCAGTTGGTCTAGCGGGCCGAACTACGAGCAGTACTTC
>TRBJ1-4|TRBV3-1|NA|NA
CASSHHWANEKLFF
TGTGCCAGCAGCCATCATTGGGCTAATGAAAAACTGTTTTTT
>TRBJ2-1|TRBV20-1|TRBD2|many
CSATSGRAPNEQFF
TGCAGTGCTACTAGCGGGAGGGCCCCCAATGAGCAGTTCTTC
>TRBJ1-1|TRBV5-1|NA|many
CASSLAGAGTEAFF
TGCGCCAGCAGCTTGGCCGGGGCTGGAACTGAAGCTTTCTTT
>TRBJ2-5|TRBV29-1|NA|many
CSVASPRAQETQYF
TGCAGCGTTGCCTCGCCCAGGGCTCAAGAGACCCAGTACTTC
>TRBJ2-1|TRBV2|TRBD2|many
CATRLAGNYNEQFF
TGTGCCACCCGACTAGCGGGGAACTACAATGAGCAGTTCTTC
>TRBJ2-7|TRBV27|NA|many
CASRPGDRVYEQYF
TGTGCCAGCAGGCCAGGAGATAGGGTTTACGAGCAGTACTTC
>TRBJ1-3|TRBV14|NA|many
CASSQDLVSSGNTIYF
TGTGCCAGCAGCCAAGATCTTGTCAGCTCTGGAAACACCATATATTTT